The subject of this entry is one T cell receptor beta chain. This sample was included in a study of control samples from healthy donors and cancer patients. The germline CDR1 and CDR2 sequences are SGDLS and YYNGEE. The CDR3 is 15 amino acids. Unmatched junction bases numbered 10, after V lost 6 bases and J lost 4 bases. TCRdb's copy holds only in-frame clones and misses some; the assay was immunoSEQ multiplex PCR. This table has 73,000 or so clones, about 90% appearing once. The chain is built from TRBV9 and TRBJ2-5; 9 bases are shared with TRBD1. This sequence was found in a woman in her forties or fifties in good health. Sequencing was performed on blood. The CDR3 DNA is TGTGCCAGCACGAAAGCCGGGACAGGGCCAGAGACCCAGTACTTC. The encoded protein is CASTKAGTGPETQYF.